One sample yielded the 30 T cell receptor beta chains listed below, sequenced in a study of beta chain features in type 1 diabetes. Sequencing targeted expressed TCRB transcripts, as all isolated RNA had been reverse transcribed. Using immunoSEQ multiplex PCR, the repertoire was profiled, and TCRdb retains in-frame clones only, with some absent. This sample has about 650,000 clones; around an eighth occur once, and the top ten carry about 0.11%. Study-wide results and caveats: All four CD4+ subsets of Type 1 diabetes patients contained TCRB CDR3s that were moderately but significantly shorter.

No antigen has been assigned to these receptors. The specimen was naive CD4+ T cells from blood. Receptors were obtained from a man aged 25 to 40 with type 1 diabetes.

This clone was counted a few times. The DNA for the CDR3 is TGTGCCAGCGGACCCCGGGACAGGGGTACGTACGAGCAGTACTTC. Translating gives CASGPRDRGTYEQYF. This rearrangement joins TRBV6-6 to TRBJ2-7; 10 bases are shared with TRBD1. The CDR3 is 15 residues long. V shed 8 bases, J shed 4 bases, and the junction held 11 bases outside the gene matches. Germline CDR1 MNHNY, CDR2 SVGAGI (reference sequence).

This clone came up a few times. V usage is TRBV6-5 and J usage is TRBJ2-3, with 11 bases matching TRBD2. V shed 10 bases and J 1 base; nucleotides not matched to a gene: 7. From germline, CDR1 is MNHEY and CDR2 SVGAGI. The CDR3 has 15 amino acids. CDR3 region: CATSIAGGRTDTQYF. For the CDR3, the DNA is TGTGCCACCTCAATAGCGGGGGGGCGCACAGATACGCAGTATTTT.

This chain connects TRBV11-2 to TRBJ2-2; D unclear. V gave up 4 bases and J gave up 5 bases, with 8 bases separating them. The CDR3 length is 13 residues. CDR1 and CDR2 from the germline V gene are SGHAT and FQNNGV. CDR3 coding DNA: TGTGCCAGCAGCTGGTTCGAAACCGGGGAGCTGTTTTTT. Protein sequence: CASSWFETGELFF. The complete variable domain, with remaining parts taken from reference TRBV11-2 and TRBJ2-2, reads EAGVAQSPRYKIIEKRQSVAFWCNPISGHATLYWYQQILGQGPKLLIQFQNNGVVDDSQLPKDRFSAERLKGVDSTLKIQPAKLEDSAVYLCASSWFETGELFFGEGSRLTVL.

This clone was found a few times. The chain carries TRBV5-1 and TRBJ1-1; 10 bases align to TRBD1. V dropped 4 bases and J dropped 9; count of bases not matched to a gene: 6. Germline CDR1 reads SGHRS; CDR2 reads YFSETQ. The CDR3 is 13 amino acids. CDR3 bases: TGCGCCAGCAGCGGAGGGACAGGGGAGAAAGCTTTCTTT. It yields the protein CASSGGTGEKAFF.

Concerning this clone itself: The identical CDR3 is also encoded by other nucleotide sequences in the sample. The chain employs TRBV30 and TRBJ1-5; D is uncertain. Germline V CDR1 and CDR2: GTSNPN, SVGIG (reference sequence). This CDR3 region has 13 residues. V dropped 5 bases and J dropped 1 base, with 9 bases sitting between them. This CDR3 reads CAWSGGSNQPQHF. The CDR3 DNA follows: TGTGCCTGGTCGGGTGGGAGCAATCAGCCCCAGCATTTT.

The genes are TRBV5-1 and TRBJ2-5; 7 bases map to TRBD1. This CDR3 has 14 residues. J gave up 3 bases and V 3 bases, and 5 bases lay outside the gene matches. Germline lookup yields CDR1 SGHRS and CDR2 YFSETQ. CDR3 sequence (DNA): TGCGCCAGCAGCTCCGGACAGGATAAAGAGACCCAGTACTTC. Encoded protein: CASSSGQDKETQYF.

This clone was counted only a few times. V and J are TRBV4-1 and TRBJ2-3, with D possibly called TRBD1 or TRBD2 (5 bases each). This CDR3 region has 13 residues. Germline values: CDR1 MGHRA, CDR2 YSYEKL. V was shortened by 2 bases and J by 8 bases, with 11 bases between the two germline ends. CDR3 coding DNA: TGCGCCAGCAGCCAACCGGGGCCAGCTACGCAGTATTTT. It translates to CASSQPGPATQYF.

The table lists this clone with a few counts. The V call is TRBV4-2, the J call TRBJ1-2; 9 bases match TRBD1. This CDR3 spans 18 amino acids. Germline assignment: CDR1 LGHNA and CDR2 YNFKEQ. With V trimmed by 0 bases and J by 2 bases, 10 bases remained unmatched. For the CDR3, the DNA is TGTGCCAGCAGCCAAGAGCCCGGGACAGGGAGATACAACTATGGCTACACCTTC. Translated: CASSQEPGTGRYNYGYTF.

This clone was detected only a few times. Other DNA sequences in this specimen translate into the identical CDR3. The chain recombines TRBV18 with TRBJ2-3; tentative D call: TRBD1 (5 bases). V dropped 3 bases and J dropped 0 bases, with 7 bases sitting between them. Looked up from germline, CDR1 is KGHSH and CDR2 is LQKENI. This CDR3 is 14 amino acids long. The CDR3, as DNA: TGTGCCAGCTCACCCGGACAAAGCACAGATACGCAGTATTTT. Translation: CASSPGQSTDTQYF.

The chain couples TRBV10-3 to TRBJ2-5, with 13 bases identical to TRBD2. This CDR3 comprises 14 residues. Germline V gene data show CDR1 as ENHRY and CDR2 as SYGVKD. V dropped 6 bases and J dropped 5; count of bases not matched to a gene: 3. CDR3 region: CAIRPGLAGETQYF. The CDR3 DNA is TGTGCCATCAGACCGGGACTAGCGGGGGAGACCCAGTACTTC.

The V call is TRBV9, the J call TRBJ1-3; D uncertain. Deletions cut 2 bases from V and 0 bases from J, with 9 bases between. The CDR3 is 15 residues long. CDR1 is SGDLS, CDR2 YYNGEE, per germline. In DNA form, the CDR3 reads TGTGCCAGCAGCGTCGGGGTTAGCTCTGGAAACACCATATATTTT. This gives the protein CASSVGVSSGNTIYF.

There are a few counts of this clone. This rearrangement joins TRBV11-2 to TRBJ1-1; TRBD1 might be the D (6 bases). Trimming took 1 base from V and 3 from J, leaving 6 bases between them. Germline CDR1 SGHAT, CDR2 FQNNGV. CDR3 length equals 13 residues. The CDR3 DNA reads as TGTGCCAGCAGCTTAGCAGGGGACACTGAAGCTTTCTTT. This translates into CASSLAGDTEAFF.

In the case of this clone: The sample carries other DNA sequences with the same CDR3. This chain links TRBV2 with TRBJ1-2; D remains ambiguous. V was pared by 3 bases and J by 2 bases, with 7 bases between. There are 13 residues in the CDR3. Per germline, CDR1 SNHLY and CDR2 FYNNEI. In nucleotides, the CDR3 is TGTGCCAGCAGTGATTCCACGAACTATGGCTACACCTTC. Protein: CASSDSTNYGYTF.

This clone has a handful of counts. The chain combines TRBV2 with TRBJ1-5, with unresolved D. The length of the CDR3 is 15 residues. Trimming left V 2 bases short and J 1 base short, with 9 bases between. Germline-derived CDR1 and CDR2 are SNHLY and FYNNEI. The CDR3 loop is CASSEQARSNQPQHF. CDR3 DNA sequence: TGTGCCAGCAGTGAACAGGCGAGAAGCAATCAGCCCCAGCATTTT.

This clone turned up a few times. CDR3 DNA: TGTGCCAGCCAAACTCGCAGGGAGCAGGCGAATGGCTACACCTTC. Translation: CASQTRREQANGYTF. The chain combines TRBV7-2 with TRBJ1-2; possible D gene TRBD1, 5 bases. Germline V gene data show CDR1 as SGHTA and CDR2 as FQGNSA. The CDR3 is made up of 15 amino acids. V was trimmed by 8 bases and J by 6 bases, leaving 22 bases between them.

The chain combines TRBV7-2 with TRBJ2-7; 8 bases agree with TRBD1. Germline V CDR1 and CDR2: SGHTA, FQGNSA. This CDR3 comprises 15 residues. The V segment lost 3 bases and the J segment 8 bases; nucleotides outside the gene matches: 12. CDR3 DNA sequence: TGTGCCAGCAGCTTGGCCGGGACAGGATTCGGTCAGCAGTACTTC. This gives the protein CASSLAGTGFGQQYF.

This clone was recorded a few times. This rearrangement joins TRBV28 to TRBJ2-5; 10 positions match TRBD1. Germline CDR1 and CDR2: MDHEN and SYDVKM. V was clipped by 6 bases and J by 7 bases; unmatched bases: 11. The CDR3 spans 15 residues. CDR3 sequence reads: CASRRQGARRATQYF. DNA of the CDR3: TGTGCCAGCAGGAGACAGGGGGCGCGTAGGGCGACCCAGTACTTC.

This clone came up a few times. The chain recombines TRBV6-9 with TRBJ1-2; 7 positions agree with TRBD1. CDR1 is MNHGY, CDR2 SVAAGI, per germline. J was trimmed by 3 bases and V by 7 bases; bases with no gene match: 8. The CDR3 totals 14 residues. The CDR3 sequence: CASNLTGADYGYTF. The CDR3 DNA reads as TGTGCCAGCAACTTAACAGGGGCAGACTATGGCTACACCTTC.

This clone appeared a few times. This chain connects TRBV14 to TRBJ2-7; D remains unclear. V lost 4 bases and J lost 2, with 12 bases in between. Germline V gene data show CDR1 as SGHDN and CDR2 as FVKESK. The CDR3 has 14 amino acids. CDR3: CASSPPWQPYEQYF. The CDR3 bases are TGTGCCAGCAGCCCCCCCTGGCAGCCCTACGAGCAGTACTTC.

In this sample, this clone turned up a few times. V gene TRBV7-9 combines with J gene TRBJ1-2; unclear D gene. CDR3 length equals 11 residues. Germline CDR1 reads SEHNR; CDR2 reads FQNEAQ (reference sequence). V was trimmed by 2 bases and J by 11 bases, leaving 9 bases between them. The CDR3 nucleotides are TGTGCCAGCAGCTTAATGGGCTTGTACACCTTC. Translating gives CASSLMGLYTF.

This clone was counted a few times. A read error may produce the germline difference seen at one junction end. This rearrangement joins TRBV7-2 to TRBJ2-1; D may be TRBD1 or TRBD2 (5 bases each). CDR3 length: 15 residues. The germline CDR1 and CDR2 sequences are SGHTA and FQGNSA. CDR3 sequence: CATSGPADNGNEQFF. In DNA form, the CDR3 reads TGTGCCACCAGCGGCCCAGCGGACAATGGCAATGAGCAGTTCTTC.

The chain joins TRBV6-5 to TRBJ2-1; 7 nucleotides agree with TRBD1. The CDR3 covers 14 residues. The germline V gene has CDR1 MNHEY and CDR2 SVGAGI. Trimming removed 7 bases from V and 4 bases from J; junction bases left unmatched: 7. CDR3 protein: CASTDRKKYNEQFF. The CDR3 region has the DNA TGTGCCAGCACGGACAGGAAGAAATACAATGAGCAGTTCTTC.

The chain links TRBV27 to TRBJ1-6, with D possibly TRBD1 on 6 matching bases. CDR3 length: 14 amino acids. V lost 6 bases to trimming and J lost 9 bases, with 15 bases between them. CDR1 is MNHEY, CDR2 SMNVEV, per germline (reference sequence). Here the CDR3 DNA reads TGTGCCAGCAGGGCACAGGGACCGGGTTCACCCCTCCACTTT. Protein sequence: CASRAQGPGSPLHF.

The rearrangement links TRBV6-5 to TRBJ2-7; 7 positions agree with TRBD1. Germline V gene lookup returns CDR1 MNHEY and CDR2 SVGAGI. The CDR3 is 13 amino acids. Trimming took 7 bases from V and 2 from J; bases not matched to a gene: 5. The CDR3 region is CASTRGQPYEQYF. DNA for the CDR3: TGTGCCAGCACCAGGGGACAGCCCTACGAGCAGTACTTC.

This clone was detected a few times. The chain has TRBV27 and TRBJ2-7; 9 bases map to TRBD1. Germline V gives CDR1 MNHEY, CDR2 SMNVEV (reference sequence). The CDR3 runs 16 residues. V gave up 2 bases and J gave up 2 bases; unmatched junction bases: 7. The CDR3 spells CASSLISGTGTYEQYF. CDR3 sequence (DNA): TGTGCCAGCAGTTTAATATCCGGGACAGGGACCTACGAGCAGTACTTC.

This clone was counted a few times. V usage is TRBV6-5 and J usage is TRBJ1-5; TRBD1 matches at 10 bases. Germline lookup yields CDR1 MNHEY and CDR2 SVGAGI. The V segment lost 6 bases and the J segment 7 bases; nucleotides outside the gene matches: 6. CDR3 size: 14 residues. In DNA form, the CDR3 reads TGTGCCAGCAGCCCCGGGACAGGGGAACAGCCCCAGCATTTT. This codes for CASSPGTGEQPQHF.

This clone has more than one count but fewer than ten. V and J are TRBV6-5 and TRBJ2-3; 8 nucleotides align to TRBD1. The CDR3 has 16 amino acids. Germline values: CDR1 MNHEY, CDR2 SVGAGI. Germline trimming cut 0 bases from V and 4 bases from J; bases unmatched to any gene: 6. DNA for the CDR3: TGTGCCAGCAGTTACTCGGCCTCAGGGGGCCCAGATACGCAGTATTTT. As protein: CASSYSASGGPDTQYF.

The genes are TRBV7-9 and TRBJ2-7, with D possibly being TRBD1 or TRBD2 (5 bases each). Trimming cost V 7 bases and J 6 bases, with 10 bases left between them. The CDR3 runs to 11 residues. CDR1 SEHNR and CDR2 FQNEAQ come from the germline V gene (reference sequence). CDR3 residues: CASTRAGEQYF. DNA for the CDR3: TGTGCCAGCACCAGGGCGGGCGAGCAGTACTTC. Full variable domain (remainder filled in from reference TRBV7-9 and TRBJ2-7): DTGVSQNPRHKITKRGQNVTFRCDPISEHNRLYWYRQTLGQGPEFLTYFQNEAQLEKSRLLSDRFSAERPKGSFSTLEIQRTEQGDSAMYLCASTRAGEQYFGPGTRLTVT.

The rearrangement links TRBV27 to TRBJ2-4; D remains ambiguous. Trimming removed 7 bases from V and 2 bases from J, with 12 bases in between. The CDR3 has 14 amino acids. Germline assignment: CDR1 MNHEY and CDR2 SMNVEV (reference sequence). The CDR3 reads CASNSVETKNIQYF. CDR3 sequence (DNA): TGTGCCAGCAACTCCGTGGAAACCAAAAACATTCAGTACTTC.

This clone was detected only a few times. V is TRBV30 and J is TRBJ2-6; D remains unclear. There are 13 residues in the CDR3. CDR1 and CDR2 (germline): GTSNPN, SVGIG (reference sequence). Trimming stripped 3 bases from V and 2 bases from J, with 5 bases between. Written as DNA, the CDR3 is TGTGCCTGGAGGGCCCCTGGGGCCAACGTCCTGACTTTC. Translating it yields CAWRAPGANVLTF.